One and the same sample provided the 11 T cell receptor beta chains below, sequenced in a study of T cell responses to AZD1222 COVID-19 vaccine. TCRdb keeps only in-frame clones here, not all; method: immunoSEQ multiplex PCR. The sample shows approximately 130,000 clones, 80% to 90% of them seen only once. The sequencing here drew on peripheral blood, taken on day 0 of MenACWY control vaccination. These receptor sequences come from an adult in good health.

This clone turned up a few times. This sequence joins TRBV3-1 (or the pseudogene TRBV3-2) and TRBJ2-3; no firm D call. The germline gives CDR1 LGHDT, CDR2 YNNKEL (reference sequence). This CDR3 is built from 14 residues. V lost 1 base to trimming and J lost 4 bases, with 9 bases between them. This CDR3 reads CASSQGFPADTQYF. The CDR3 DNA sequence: TGTGCCAGCAGCCAAGGGTTCCCCGCAGATACGCAGTATTTT.

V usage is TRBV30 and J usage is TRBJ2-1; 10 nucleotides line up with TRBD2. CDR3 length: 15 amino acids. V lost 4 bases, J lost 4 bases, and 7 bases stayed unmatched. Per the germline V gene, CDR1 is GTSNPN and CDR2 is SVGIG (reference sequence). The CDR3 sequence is CAWTPPLAGYNEQFF. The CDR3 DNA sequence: TGTGCCTGGACTCCCCCACTAGCGGGGTACAATGAGCAGTTCTTC. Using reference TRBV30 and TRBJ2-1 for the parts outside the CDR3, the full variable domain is SQTIHQWPATLVQPVGSPLSLECTVEGTSNPNLYWYRQAAGRGLQLLFYSVGIGQISSEVPQNLSASRPQDRQFILSSKKLLLSDSGFYLCAWTPPLAGYNEQFFGPGTRLTVL.

The CDR3 spells CASSLAASGRLTYEQYF. CDR3 nucleotide sequence: TGCGCCAGCAGCTTGGCCGCGAGCGGGAGATTGACCTACGAGCAGTACTTC. The rearrangement links TRBV5-1 to TRBJ2-7, with 8 bases aligning to TRBD2. The CDR3 contains 17 residues. In germline, CDR1 is SGHRS, CDR2 YFSETQ. Trimming took 0 bases from V and 2 from J; bases not matched to a gene: 10.

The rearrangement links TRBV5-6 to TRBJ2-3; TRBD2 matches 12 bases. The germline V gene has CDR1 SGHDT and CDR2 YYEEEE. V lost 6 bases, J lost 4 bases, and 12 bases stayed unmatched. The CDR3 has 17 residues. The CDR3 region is CASNPPGLAGLADTQYF. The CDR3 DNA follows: TGTGCCAGCAACCCCCCCGGACTAGCGGGATTGGCAGATACGCAGTATTTT.

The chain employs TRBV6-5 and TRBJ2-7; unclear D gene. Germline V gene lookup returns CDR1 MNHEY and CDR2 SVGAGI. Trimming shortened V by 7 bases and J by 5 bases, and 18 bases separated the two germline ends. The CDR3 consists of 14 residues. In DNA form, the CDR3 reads TGTGCCAGCAACAAGGGTGGGATTTCGGACGAGCAGTACTTC. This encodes CASNKGGISDEQYF.

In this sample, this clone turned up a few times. CDR3 region: CSVESWRERVGTQYF. The CDR3 DNA reads TGCAGCGTTGAAAGTTGGCGGGAGCGCGTCGGTACGCAGTATTTT. The chain recombines TRBV29-1 with TRBJ2-3; the match to TRBD2 covers 7 bases. Germline-derived CDR1 and CDR2 are SQVTM and ANQGSEA. The CDR3 is 15 amino acids. The trim removed 2 bases at V and 8 bases at J, leaving 13 bases unmatched.

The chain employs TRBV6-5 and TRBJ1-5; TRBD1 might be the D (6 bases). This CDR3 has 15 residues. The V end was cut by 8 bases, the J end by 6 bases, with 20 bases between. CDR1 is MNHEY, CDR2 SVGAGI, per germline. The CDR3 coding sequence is TGTGCCAGCGGGCTGGAGGGGGGGGTCACTCAGCCCCAGCATTTT. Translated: CASGLEGGVTQPQHF.

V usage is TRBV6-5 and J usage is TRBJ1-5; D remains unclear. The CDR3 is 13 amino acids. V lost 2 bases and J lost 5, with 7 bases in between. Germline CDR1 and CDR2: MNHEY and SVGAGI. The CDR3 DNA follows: TGTGCCAGCAGTTACACTAGGGATCAGCCCCAGCATTTT. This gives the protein CASSYTRDQPQHF.

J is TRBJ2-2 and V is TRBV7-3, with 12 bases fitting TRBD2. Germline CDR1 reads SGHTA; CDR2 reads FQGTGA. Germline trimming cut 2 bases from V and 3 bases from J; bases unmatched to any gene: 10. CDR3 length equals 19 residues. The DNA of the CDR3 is TGTGCCAGCAGCTTACGCGCAGCTAGCGGGAGGGCATACACCGGGGAGCTGTTTTTT. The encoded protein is CASSLRAASGRAYTGELFF.

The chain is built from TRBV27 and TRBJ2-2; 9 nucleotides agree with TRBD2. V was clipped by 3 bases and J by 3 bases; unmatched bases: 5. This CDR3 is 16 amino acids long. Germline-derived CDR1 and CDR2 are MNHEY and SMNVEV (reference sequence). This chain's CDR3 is CASSLLTSGDTGELFF. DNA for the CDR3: TGTGCCAGCAGTTTGTTGACTAGCGGTGACACCGGGGAGCTGTTTTTT.

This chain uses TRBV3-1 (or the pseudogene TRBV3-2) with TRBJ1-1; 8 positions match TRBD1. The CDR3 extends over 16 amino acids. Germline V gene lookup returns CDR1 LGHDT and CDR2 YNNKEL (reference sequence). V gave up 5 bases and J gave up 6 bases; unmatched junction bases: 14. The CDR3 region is CASSDVDRVGRAEAFF. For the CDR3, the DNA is TGTGCCAGCAGCGACGTGGACAGGGTGGGACGCGCTGAAGCTTTCTTT.